Sequencing of this T cell receptor beta chain was carried out in a study of cytomegalovirus exposure and HLA in healthy donors. The CDR3 loop spans 16 amino acids. From germline, CDR1 is KGHSH and CDR2 LQKENI. V shed 4 bases, J shed 8 bases, and the junction held 13 bases outside the gene matches. The table came from immunoSEQ multiplex PCR; TCRdb's copy has only in-frame clones and leaves some out. Counted here are about 180,000 clones, 85% occurring once; the ten biggest clones make up about 16%. The J gene is TRBJ2-1, the V gene TRBV18; the match to TRBD2 covers 8 bases. This sequence originates from a man younger than 30 in good health and CMV-seropositive. What was sequenced was PBMCs. The CDR3 loop is CASSLLLREGVDEQFF. CDR3 in DNA: TGTGCCAGCTCACTCCTACTTCGGGAGGGCGTGGATGAGCAGTTCTTC.